Shown below are 9 T cell receptor beta chains from a single sample sequenced in a study of blood T cells in healthy people across ages. Sample-barcoded 5' priming and a J-beta primer mix drove a second PCR of about 6 to 12 cycles. TCRdb re-called the 5' RACE reads through MiXCR, storing one row per CDR3 protein. The sample yields about 2 million distinct CDR3 sequences, 49% seen once. The specimen was blood. The receptors derive from a woman in her 40s in good health.

The V call is TRBV2, the J call TRBJ2-1; a weak D match, TRBD1 (5 bases). CDR3 length: 15 amino acids. V gave up 4 bases and J gave up 5 bases, with 15 bases separating them. Germline CDR1 is SNHLY and CDR2 is FYNNEI. As DNA, the CDR3 is TGTGCCAGCAGTGGGGTCTCAGGGTGGGACAATGAGCAGTTCTTC. Translating it yields CASSGVSGWDNEQFF.

This clonotype appeared a few times. The chain recombines TRBV14 with TRBJ1-5; no firm D call. The germline CDR1 and CDR2 sequences are SGHDN and FVKESK. This CDR3 comprises 15 residues. The ends were cut back, 3 bases at V and 4 bases at J, with 13 bases in the middle. The CDR3 DNA follows: TGTGCCAGCAGCCAGTCCGGCGGCGGTAATCAGCCCCAGCATTTT. Encoded protein: CASSQSGGGNQPQHF.

This clonotype was found a few times. This chain joins TRBV4-3 and TRBJ2-2; D may be TRBD1 or TRBD2 (6 bases each). Germline CDR1 reads LGHNA; CDR2 reads YSLEER. The CDR3 has 18 residues. Deletions cut 4 bases from V and 0 bases from J, with 18 bases between. The CDR3 sequence: CASSPGGGDKANTGELFF. CDR3 bases: TGCGCCAGCAGCCCAGGAGGAGGGGACAAAGCGAACACCGGGGAGCTGTTTTTT.

The chain recombines TRBV13 with TRBJ2-3; D not resolved. The CDR3 extends over 14 amino acids. Germline values: CDR1 PRHDT, CDR2 FYEKMQ (reference sequence). Trimming stripped 5 bases from V and 6 bases from J, with 15 bases between. CDR3 sequence reads: CASSRRWPTDTQYF. CDR3 in DNA: TGTGCCAGCAGCCGCCGATGGCCGACGGATACGCAGTATTTT.

This clonotype was counted a single time. This CDR3 is CSARDRRNEQYF. The CDR3 DNA reads TGCAGTGCTAGGGACAGGAGGAACGAGCAGTACTTC. This chain connects TRBV20-1 to TRBJ2-7, with 7 bases matching TRBD1. The germline gives CDR1 DFQATT, CDR2 SNEGSKA (reference sequence). CDR3 length equals 12 residues. Trimming cost V 3 bases and J 5 bases; bases outside gene matches: 4.

A few counts support this clonotype. The V gene is TRBV4-3, the J gene TRBJ2-5; D gene ambiguous. Trimming stripped 0 bases from V and 3 bases from J, with 8 bases between. Germline CDR1 reads LGHNA; CDR2 reads YSLEER. The CDR3 length is 14 residues. The CDR3 is CASSQEGSEETQYF. CDR3 in DNA: TGCGCCAGCAGCCAAGAGGGGTCCGAAGAGACCCAGTACTTC.

The chain is built from TRBV20-1 and TRBJ2-4; 10 bases match TRBD1. The J call may be faulty, since TRBJ2-7 better matches the DNA end. The CDR3 loop spans 15 amino acids. The germline CDR1 and CDR2 sequences are DFQATT and SNEGSKA (reference sequence). The CDR3 region is CSANTGTGVSYEQYF. In nucleotides, the CDR3 is TGCAGTGCTAATACCGGGACAGGGGTCTCCTACGAGCAGTACTTC.

The rearrangement links TRBV6-2 or TRBV6-3 to TRBJ2-1; D unclear. The CDR3 runs to 13 residues. Germline CDR1 is MNHEY and CDR2 is SVGEGT. V was clipped by 4 bases and J by 9 bases, with 13 bases between them. The CDR3 is CASSSVWAGEQFF. The CDR3, as DNA: TGTGCCAGCAGTTCCGTCTGGGCCGGTGAGCAGTTCTTC.

The sample holds one count of this clonotype. The chain recombines TRBV3-1 with TRBJ2-3; D might be TRBD1 or TRBD2, each matching 6 bases. Germline V gene lookup returns CDR1 LGHDT and CDR2 YNNKEL (reference sequence). The CDR3 extends over 15 amino acids. Trimming took off 3 bases at V and 3 bases at J, with 13 bases between the two ends. In nucleotides, the CDR3 is TGTGCCAGCAGCCACGTGGGGGGCGGAACAGATACGCAGTATTTT. Its protein is CASSHVGGGTDTQYF.